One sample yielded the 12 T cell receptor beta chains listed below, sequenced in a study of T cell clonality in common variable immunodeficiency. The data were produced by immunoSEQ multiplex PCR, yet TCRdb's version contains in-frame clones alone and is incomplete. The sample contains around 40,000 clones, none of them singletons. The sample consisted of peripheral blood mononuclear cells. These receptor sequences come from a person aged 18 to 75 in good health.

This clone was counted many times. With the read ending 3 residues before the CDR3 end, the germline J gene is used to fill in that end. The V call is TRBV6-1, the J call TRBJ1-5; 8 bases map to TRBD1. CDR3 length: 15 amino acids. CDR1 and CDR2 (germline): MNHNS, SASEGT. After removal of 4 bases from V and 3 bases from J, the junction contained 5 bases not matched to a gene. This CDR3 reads CASSVGTGFNQPQHF. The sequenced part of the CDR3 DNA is TGTGCCAGCAGTGTGGGGACAGGTTTCAATCAGCCC.

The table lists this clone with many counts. CDR3 loop: CASSIRQGARNTEAFF. Partial CDR3 DNA: TGCGCCAGCAGCATACGACAGGGGGCGCGTAACACTGAA. V gene TRBV5-1 combines with J gene TRBJ1-1, with TRBD1 identical over 10 bases. The read gets to within 3 residues of the CDR3 end, and the germline J gene fills in the rest. The J segment lost 2 bases and the V segment lost 4 bases, leaving 8 bases of the junction unmatched. There are 16 residues in the CDR3. Germline CDR1 reads SGHRS; CDR2 reads YFSETQ. The whole variable domain, filled in from reference TRBV5-1 and TRBJ1-1, reads KAGVTQTPRYLIKTRGQQVTLSCSPISGHRSVSWYQQTPGQGLQFLFEYFSETQRNKGNFPGRFSGRQFSNSRSEMNVSTLELGDSALYLCASSIRQGARNTEAFFGQGTRLTVV.

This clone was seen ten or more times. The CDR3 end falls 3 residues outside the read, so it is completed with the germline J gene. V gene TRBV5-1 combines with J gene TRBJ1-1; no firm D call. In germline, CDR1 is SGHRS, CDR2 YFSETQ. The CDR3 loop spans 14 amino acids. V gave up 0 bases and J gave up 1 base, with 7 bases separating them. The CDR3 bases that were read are TGCGCCAGCAGCTTGGTGGCGGGGAACACTGAA. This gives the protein CASSLVAGNTE. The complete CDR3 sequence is CASSLVAGNTEAFF.

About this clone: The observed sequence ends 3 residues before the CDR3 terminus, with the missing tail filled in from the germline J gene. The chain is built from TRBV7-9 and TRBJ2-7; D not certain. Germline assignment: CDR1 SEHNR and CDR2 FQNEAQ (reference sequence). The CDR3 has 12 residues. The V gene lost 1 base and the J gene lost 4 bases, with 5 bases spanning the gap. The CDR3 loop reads CASSLVGYEQYF. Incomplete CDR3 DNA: TGTGCCAGCAGCTTAGTAGGGTACGAG. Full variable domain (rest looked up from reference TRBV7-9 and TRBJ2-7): DTGVSQNPRHKITKRGQNVTFRCDPISEHNRLYWYRQTLGQGPEFLTYFQNEAQLEKSRLLSDRFSAERPKGSFSTLEIQRTEQGDSAMYLCASSLVGYEQYFGPGTRLTVT.

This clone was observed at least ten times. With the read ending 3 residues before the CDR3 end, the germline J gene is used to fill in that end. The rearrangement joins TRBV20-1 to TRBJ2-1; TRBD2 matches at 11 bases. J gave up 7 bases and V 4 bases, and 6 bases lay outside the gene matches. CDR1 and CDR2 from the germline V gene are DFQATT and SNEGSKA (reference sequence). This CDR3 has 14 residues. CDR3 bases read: TGCAGTGCTAAAACTAGCGGGAGTCGGAATGAG. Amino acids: CSAKTSGSRNE. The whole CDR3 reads CSAKTSGSRNEQFF.

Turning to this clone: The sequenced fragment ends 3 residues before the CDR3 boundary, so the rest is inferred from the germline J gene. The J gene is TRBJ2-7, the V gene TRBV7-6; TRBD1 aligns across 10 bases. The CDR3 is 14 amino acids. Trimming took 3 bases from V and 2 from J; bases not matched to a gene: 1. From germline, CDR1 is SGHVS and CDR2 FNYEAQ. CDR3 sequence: CASSLDRGTYEQYF. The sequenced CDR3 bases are TGTGCCAGCAGCTTGGACAGGGGGACCTACGAG.

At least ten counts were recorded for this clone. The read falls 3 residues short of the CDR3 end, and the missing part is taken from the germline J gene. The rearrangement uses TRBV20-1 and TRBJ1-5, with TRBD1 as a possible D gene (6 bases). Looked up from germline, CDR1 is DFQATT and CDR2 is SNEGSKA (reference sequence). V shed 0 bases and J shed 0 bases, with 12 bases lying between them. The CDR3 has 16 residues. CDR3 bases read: TGCAGTGCTAGAGATGCGGGACACAATAGCAATCAGCCC. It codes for CSARDAGHNSNQP. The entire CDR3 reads CSARDAGHNSNQPQHF.

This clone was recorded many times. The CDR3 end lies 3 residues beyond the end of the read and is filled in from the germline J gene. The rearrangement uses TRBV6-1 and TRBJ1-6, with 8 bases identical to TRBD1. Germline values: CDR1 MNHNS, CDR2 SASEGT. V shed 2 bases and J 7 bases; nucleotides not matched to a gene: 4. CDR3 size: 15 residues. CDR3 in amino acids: CASSESGGSNSPLHF. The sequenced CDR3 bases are TGTGCCAGCAGTGAATCAGGGGGCTCGAATTCACCC.

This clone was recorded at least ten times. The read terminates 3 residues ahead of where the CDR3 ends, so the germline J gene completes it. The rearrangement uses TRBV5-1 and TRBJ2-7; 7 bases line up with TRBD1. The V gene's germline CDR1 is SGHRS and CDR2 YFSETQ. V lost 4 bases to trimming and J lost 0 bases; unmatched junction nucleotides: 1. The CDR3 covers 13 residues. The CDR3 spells CASSPGGSYEQYF. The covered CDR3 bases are TGCGCCAGCAGCCCAGGGGGCTCCTACGAG.

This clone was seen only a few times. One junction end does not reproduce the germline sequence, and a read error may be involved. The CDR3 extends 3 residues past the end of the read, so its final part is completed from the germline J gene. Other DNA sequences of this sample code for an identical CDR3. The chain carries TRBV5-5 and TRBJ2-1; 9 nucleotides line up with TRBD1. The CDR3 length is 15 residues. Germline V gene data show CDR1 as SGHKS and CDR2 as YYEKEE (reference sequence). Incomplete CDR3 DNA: TGCGCCAGCAGTCTCACAGGGGGCGCCTACAATGAG. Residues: CASSLTGGAYNE. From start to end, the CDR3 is CASSLTGGAYNEQFF.

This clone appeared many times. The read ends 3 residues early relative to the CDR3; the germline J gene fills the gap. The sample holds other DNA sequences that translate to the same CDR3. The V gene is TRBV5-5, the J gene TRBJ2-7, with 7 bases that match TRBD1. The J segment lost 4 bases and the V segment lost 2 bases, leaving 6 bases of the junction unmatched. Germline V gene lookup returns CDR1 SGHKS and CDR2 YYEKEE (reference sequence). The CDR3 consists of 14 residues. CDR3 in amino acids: CASSLTGAPYEQYF. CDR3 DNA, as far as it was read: TGTGCCAGCAGCTTAACAGGGGCCCCGTACGAG.

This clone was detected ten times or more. The chain's CDR3 is CASSYSTLGGEKLFF. Partial CDR3 DNA: TGTGCCAGCAGTTACTCGACATTGGGGGGTGAAAAG. This chain links TRBV6-2 or TRBV6-3 with TRBJ2-2; tentative D call: TRBD2 (6 bases). Read sequence stops 3 residues before the CDR3 end, and the germline J gene provides the missing end. Germline V gene lookup returns CDR1 MNHEY and CDR2 SVGEGT. The length of the CDR3 is 15 residues.